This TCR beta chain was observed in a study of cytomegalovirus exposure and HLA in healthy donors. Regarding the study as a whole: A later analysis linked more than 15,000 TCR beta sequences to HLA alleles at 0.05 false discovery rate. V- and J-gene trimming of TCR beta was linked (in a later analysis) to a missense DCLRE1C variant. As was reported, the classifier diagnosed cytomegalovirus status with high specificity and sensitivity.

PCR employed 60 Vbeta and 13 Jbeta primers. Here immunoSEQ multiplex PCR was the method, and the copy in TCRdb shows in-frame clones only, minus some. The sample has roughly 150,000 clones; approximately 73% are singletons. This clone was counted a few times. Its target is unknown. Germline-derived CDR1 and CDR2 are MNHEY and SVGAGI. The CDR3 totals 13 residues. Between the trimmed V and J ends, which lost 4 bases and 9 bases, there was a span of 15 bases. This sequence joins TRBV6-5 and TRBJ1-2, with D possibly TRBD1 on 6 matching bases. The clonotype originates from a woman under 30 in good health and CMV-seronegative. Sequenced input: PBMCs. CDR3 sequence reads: CASSSSQGDRYTF. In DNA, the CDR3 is TGTGCCAGCAGTTCCTCACAGGGCGATCGCTACACCTTC.